These 21 T cell receptor beta chains came from one sample sequenced in a study of Graves' ophthalmopathy and Graves' hyperthyroidism. RNA transcripts yielded amplified TCR beta CDR3 regions. HTBI primers were used in a first-round RT-PCR, which preceded a second-round multiplex PCR. A single record per CDR3 protein comes from TCRdb applying MiXCR to the multiplex PCR reads. The data hold a few hundred thousand distinct CDR3 sequences, with approximately 18% observed a single time. Sequencing was carried out using peripheral blood. These TCRs come from an adult woman with stable Graves' hyperthyroidism.

This clonotype was observed many times. V and J are TRBV12-3 or TRBV12-4 and TRBJ1-2; 7 bases agree with TRBD1. The CDR3 consists of 14 residues. J lost 4 bases, V lost 5 bases, and 7 bases had no gene match. The CDR3 sequence: CASSPGTELYGYTF. In DNA, the CDR3 is TGTGCCAGCAGTCCCGGGACAGAACTCTATGGCTACACCTTC.

This clonotype was observed many times. This rearrangement joins TRBV29-1 to TRBJ2-5; maybe TRBD1 (5 bases). V lost 5 bases to trimming and J lost 4 bases, with 14 bases between them. Germline V gene lookup returns CDR1 SQVTM and CDR2 ANQGSEA. CDR3 length: 13 amino acids. CDR3 nucleotides: TGCAGCGTTAATCTCCAGGGATTAGAGACCCAGTACTTC. This codes for CSVNLQGLETQYF. Full variable domain (rest looked up from reference TRBV29-1 and TRBJ2-5): SAVISQKPSRDICQRGTSLTIQCQVDSQVTMMFWYRQQPGQSLTLIATANQGSEATYESGFVIDKFPISRPNLTFSTLTVSNMSPEDSSIYLCSVNLQGLETQYFGPGTRLLVL.

Many counts were recorded for this clonotype. The chain has TRBV2 and TRBJ1-2, with D maybe TRBD1 (5 bases). Germline CDR1 reads SNHLY; CDR2 reads FYNNEI. V was trimmed by 1 base and J by 3 bases, leaving 12 bases between them. The CDR3 runs 15 residues. CDR3 sequence: CASSEGAGPYYGYTF. CDR3 bases: TGTGCCAGCAGTGAAGGGGCAGGGCCCTACTATGGCTACACCTTC.

In its sample, this clonotype was seen many times. One end of the junction does not line up with germline, which may come from a read error. The V call is TRBV12-3 or TRBV12-4, the J call TRBJ1-5, with TRBD1 as a possible D gene (6 bases). The CDR3 totals 15 residues. The CDR3 nucleotides are TGTGCCAGCAGCTTAGGACAGTATAGCAATCAGCCCCAGCATTTT. It codes for CASSLGQYSNQPQHF.

Here the CDR3 reads CASSLGRGRLGEQYF. The CDR3 DNA reads as TGTGCCAGCAGCTTAGGCAGGGGACGCCTTGGCGAGCAGTACTTC. V gene TRBV11-2 combines with J gene TRBJ2-7, with D possibly matching TRBD1 (6 bases). Germline loops: CDR1 SGHAT, CDR2 FQNNGV. The CDR3 has 15 amino acids. V was clipped by 1 base and J by 6 bases, with 16 bases between them. The full variable domain, rest sourced from reference TRBV11-2 and TRBJ2-7, is EAGVAQSPRYKIIEKRQSVAFWCNPISGHATLYWYQQILGQGPKLLIQFQNNGVVDDSQLPKDRFSAERLKGVDSTLKIQPAKLEDSAVYLCASSLGRGRLGEQYFGPGTRLTVT.

Ten or more counts support this clonotype. This chain uses TRBV20-1 with TRBJ2-2; tentative D call: TRBD2 (6 bases). This CDR3 has 14 residues. The ends were cut back, 2 bases at V and 1 base at J, with 8 bases in the middle. Germline V gene sequence: CDR1 DFQATT, CDR2 SNEGSKA (reference sequence). CDR3: CSARSGRNTGELFF. DNA of the CDR3: TGCAGTGCTAGATCCGGGAGGAACACCGGGGAGCTGTTTTTT.

This clonotype was found many times. The chain employs TRBV12-3 or TRBV12-4 and TRBJ2-3; D may be TRBD2 (5 bases). With 3 bases removed from V and 6 bases from J, the gap between germline ends came to 22 bases. This CDR3 contains 17 residues. The CDR3 DNA reads TGTGCCAGCAGTTTCATGAGGGCAGCACACTCGGTGGATACGCAGTATTTT. Translation: CASSFMRAAHSVDTQYF.

A few counts support this clonotype. The chain combines TRBV4-3 with TRBJ2-5; D gene uncertain. V was cut by 4 bases and J by 1 base, with 13 bases left in between. The germline CDR1 and CDR2 sequences are LGHNA and YSLEER. This CDR3 is 15 amino acids long. The CDR3 region has the DNA TGCGCCAGCAGCCGAGAACTTAAAACCCAAGAGACCCAGTACTTC. Translating gives CASSRELKTQETQYF.

This clonotype occurred many times. V is TRBV6-1 and J is TRBJ2-2, with TRBD1 matching 8 bases. With 3 bases clipped from V and 4 bases from J, the junction kept 7 bases outside the gene matches. CDR1 and CDR2 from the germline V gene are MNHNS and SASEGT. The CDR3 totals 16 residues. The DNA of the CDR3 is TGTGCCAGCAGTGAGAGGACAGGGAGTGGCACCGGGGAGCTGTTTTTT. Its protein is CASSERTGSGTGELFF.

This clonotype appeared many times. This chain uses TRBV5-1 with TRBJ1-1; TRBD1 agrees at 7 bases. CDR1 is SGHRS and CDR2 is YFSETQ in the germline V gene. The CDR3 is made up of 16 amino acids. V lost 2 bases to trimming and J lost 4 bases; unmatched junction nucleotides: 11. CDR3 DNA: TGCGCCAGCAGCTTAGGGTCAGGGGGGTCGGGCACTGAAGCTTTCTTT. As protein: CASSLGSGGSGTEAFF.

This rearrangement joins TRBV11-3 to TRBJ2-7; 7 bases line up with TRBD2. CDR1 is SGHNT and CDR2 is YENEEA in the germline V gene. The CDR3 contains 13 residues. Germline trimming cut 5 bases from V and 3 bases from J; bases unmatched to any gene: 4. The CDR3 sequence: CASSQREGYEQYF. In DNA, the CDR3 is TGTGCCAGCAGCCAGCGGGAAGGCTACGAGCAGTACTTC.

Notes on this clonotype: A much larger clone lies a single base off, so this may be a read error. The CDR3 loop is CASSYSGLNTEAFF. The CDR3 region has the DNA TGTGCCAGCAGTTACTCGGGCTTGAACACTGAAGCTTTCTTT. The V call is TRBV6-2 or TRBV6-3, the J call TRBJ1-1; D unclear. Germline lookup yields CDR1 MNHEY and CDR2 SVGEGT. The CDR3 consists of 14 residues. V lost 0 bases and J 0 bases, leaving 5 bases between the germline ends.

There are many counts of this clonotype. This rearrangement joins TRBV4-1 to TRBJ1-3, with D hard to call. This CDR3 contains 14 residues. Germline-derived CDR1 and CDR2 are MGHRA and YSYEKL. Trimming pared 1 base from V and 3 bases from J, leaving 7 bases between. The CDR3 nucleotides read TGCGCCAGCAGCCAAGTGAGGGTTGGAAACACCATATATTTT. This translates into CASSQVRVGNTIYF.

This chain joins TRBV6-1 and TRBJ1-2, with a weak D call TRBD1 (5 bases). Trimming took 7 bases from V and 4 from J, leaving 16 bases between them. This CDR3 region has 14 residues. Germline CDR1 MNHNS, CDR2 SASEGT. This CDR3 is CASTDTARGYGYTF. CDR3 DNA sequence: TGTGCCAGCACCGACACGGCGAGGGGCTATGGCTACACCTTC.

This clonotype was recorded many times. V gene TRBV25-1 combines with J gene TRBJ2-5; 7 nucleotides agree with TRBD1. Germline trimming cut 5 bases from V and 6 bases from J; bases unmatched to any gene: 6. This CDR3 is 13 amino acids long. Germline CDR1 MGHDK, CDR2 SYGVNS. CDR3 sequence reads: CASSTRQGKTQYF. The CDR3, as DNA: TGTGCCAGCAGTACCCGACAGGGAAAGACCCAGTACTTC.

Many counts were recorded for this clonotype. The chain recombines TRBV2 with TRBJ2-2; 9 nucleotides agree with TRBD1. The V gene end was trimmed by 8 bases and the J gene end by 4 bases; junction bases not matched to a gene: 14. The CDR3 has 17 amino acids. Germline assignment: CDR1 SNHLY and CDR2 FYNNEI. DNA for the CDR3: TGTGCCAGCCCCAATCCCCCGAACAGGGGGCGCACCGGGGAGCTGTTTTTT. Protein sequence: CASPNPPNRGRTGELFF.

This clonotype was counted many times. The chain is built from TRBV27 and TRBJ1-1; 8 nucleotides match TRBD1. The CDR3 has 14 amino acids. CDR1 and CDR2 (germline): MNHEY, SMNVEV (reference sequence). With V trimmed by 6 bases and J by 5 bases, 8 bases remained unmatched. Here the CDR3 DNA reads TGTGCCAGCAGCCCCAGGGGGCGCGGGACTGAAGCTTTCTTT. Residues: CASSPRGRGTEAFF.

The chain joins TRBV6-5 to TRBJ2-7; 8 bases map to TRBD1. The CDR3 covers 15 residues. CDR1 and CDR2 from the germline V gene are MNHEY and SVGAGI. After removal of 1 base from V and 4 bases from J, the junction contained 6 bases not matched to a gene. The CDR3 loop reads CASSYFPGGGYEQYF. Written as DNA, the CDR3 is TGTGCCAGCAGTTACTTCCCAGGGGGCGGTTACGAGCAGTACTTC.

This clonotype has a count of ten or more. The J gene is TRBJ2-2, the V gene TRBV28; 14 bases align to TRBD2. CDR3 length: 18 residues. Per the germline V gene, CDR1 is MDHEN and CDR2 is SYDVKM. After removal of 5 bases from V and 4 bases from J, the junction contained 9 bases not matched to a gene. The CDR3 reads CASSPGLAGGRGTGELFF. The CDR3 DNA is TGTGCCAGCAGTCCTGGACTAGCGGGAGGCCGGGGCACCGGGGAGCTGTTTTTT.

This clonotype came up many times. This chain joins TRBV20-1 and TRBJ2-2; 8 bases agree with TRBD2. After removal of 6 bases from V and 3 bases from J, the junction contained 9 bases not matched to a gene. The CDR3 has 15 amino acids. The germline V gene encodes CDR1 DFQATT and CDR2 SNEGSKA (reference sequence). CDR3 nucleotides: TGCAGTGCCAATCCGACTAGCGCTGACACCGGGGAGCTGTTTTTT. This codes for CSANPTSADTGELFF.

This clonotype occurred many times. V is TRBV29-1 and J is TRBJ2-7; D is perhaps TRBD2 (5 bases). CDR3 length equals 13 residues. V was pared by 6 bases and J by 2 bases, with 14 bases between. The germline V gene encodes CDR1 SQVTM and CDR2 ANQGSEA. The CDR3 loop reads CSVQEWRTYEQYF. The CDR3 coding sequence is TGCAGCGTCCAAGAGTGGAGGACCTACGAGCAGTACTTC.